This T cell receptor beta chain was captured by sequencing in a study of blood T cell repertoires in COVID-19. Sequenced by immunoSEQ multiplex PCR; TCRdb stores in-frame clones only, minus some. Of roughly 100,000 clones in the sample, roughly 83% are singletons; the top ten hold approximately 3.5%. V gave up 6 bases and J gave up 4 bases; unmatched junction bases: 12. This CDR3 has 15 amino acids. The V gene's germline CDR1 is LNHDA and CDR2 SQIVND (reference sequence). This receptor was identified in an elderly woman with active or convalescent COVID-19. The chain joins TRBV19 to TRBJ2-7; TRBD2 aligns across 7 bases. Sequencing used peripheral blood. The CDR3 bases are TGTGCCAGTAGGCGATCCGGGACTACTAAGTACGAGCAGTACTTC. Encoded protein: CASRRSGTTKYEQYF. Full variable domain (outside the CDR3, taken from reference TRBV19 and TRBJ2-7): DGGITQSPKYLFRKEGQNVTLSCEQNLNHDAMYWYRQDPGQGLRLIYYSQIVNDFQKGDIAEGYSVSREKKESFPLTVTSAQKNPTAFYLCASRRSGTTKYEQYFGPGTRLTVT.